One sample yielded the 26 T cell receptor beta chains listed below, sequenced in a study of T cells in Graves' hyperthyroidism and ophthalmopathy. TCR beta CDR3 sequences were amplified from RNA transcripts. First-round RT-PCR with HTBI primers amplified the TCR CDR3 region. TCRdb re-derived calls from the multiplex PCR reads in MiXCR, one entry per CDR3 protein. The data hold hundreds of thousands of distinct CDR3 sequences, with roughly 15% observed a single time. The sample comprised blood. These receptors came from a woman in her 40s with Graves' ophthalmopathy.

This clonotype was picked up many times. The V and J genes are TRBV28 and TRBJ1-2; D unresolved. Germline V gene data show CDR1 as MDHEN and CDR2 as SYDVKM. This CDR3 spans 11 amino acids. CDR3 bases: TGTGGGGTCCGCGCGAACTATGGCTACACCTTC. Amino acid sequence: CGVRANYGYTF.

This clonotype was observed at least ten times. The gene calls are TRBV11-3 and TRBJ2-5, with D hard to call. The germline gives CDR1 SGHNT, CDR2 YENEEA. The CDR3 totals 15 residues. V lost 0 bases to trimming and J lost 4 bases, with 12 bases between them. CDR3 amino acids: CASSLDQGIRETQYF. CDR3 coding DNA: TGTGCCAGCAGCTTAGATCAAGGGATACGAGAGACCCAGTACTTC. Based on the CDR3 plus reference TRBV11-3 and TRBJ2-5, the full variable domain is EAGVVQSPRYKIIEKKQPVAFWCNPISGHNTLYWYLQNLGQGPELLIRYENEEAVDDSQLPKDRFSAERLKGVDSTLKIQPAELGDSAVYLCASSLDQGIRETQYFGPGTRLLVL.

This clonotype occurred many times. V is TRBV11-2 and J is TRBJ2-2, with D unresolved. Germline CDR1 reads SGHAT; CDR2 reads FQNNGV. CDR3 length: 14 residues. Trimming took 5 bases from V and 7 from J, leaving 14 bases between them. CDR3 residues: CASSPSWVHGELFF. Written as DNA, the CDR3 is TGTGCCAGCAGCCCCTCATGGGTTCACGGGGAGCTGTTTTTT.

This clonotype has a count of ten or more. CDR3 region: CASTPGPTYEQYF. Written as DNA, the CDR3 is TGTGCCAGCACCCCGGGCCCTACCTACGAGCAGTACTTC. The chain is built from TRBV28 and TRBJ2-7; D not certain. With 7 bases removed from V and 2 bases from J, the gap between germline ends came to 12 bases. The CDR3 is 13 residues long. Germline assignment: CDR1 MDHEN and CDR2 SYDVKM.

The table lists this clonotype with many counts. V gene TRBV20-1 combines with J gene TRBJ2-5; D possibly uses TRBD1 or TRBD2 (7 bases each). This CDR3 spans 15 amino acids. The V gene's germline CDR1 is DFQATT and CDR2 SNEGSKA (reference sequence). Trimming stripped 0 bases from V and 5 bases from J, with 16 bases between. Written as DNA, the CDR3 is TGCAGTGCTAGAGATGGGAGGGGGCTCGGGGAGACCCAGTACTTC. Translating it yields CSARDGRGLGETQYF.

This clonotype was observed many times. This may be a read error: a much more frequent sequence differs by one nucleotide. The DNA of the CDR3 is TGCAGTCCGACCGGACAGGGGGGCGAGCGGTACTTC. Translated, it gives CSPTGQGGERYF. This chain links TRBV20-1 with TRBJ2-7; TRBD1 aligns across 10 bases. This CDR3 is built from 12 residues. CDR1 and CDR2 (germline): DFQATT, SNEGSKA (reference sequence).

In this sample, this clonotype turned up many times. The V gene is TRBV6-1, the J gene TRBJ1-1; D not certain. The CDR3 loop spans 15 amino acids. V was shortened by 3 bases and J by 1 base, with 12 bases between the two germline ends. Germline V gene sequence: CDR1 MNHNS, CDR2 SASEGT. The DNA for the CDR3 is TGTGCCAGCAGTGACCCCGGGAGATCGAACACTGAAGCTTTCTTT. It codes for CASSDPGRSNTEAFF.

This chain uses TRBV11-3 with TRBJ1-1; the D gene is possibly TRBD1 (5 bases). The CDR3 sequence is 14 residues long. V shed 0 bases and J shed 5 bases, with 10 bases lying between them. Per the germline V gene, CDR1 is SGHNT and CDR2 is YENEEA. CDR3 sequence reads: CASSLEAGETEAFF. CDR3 nucleotides: TGTGCCAGCAGCTTAGAGGCGGGGGAGACTGAAGCTTTCTTT.

This clonotype was counted at least ten times. The CDR3 spells CASRPGQSRNTIYF. In DNA form, the CDR3 reads TGTGCCAGCCGCCCCGGGCAGTCTAGAAACACCATATATTTT. V usage is TRBV6-1 and J usage is TRBJ1-3; no definite D call. The CDR3 has 14 residues. Per the germline V gene, CDR1 is MNHNS and CDR2 is SASEGT. V lost 8 bases, J lost 5 bases, and 16 bases lay in between.

This chain joins TRBV29-1 and TRBJ1-2; D unresolved. The V gene lost 8 bases and the J gene lost 7 bases, with 14 bases spanning the gap. The CDR3 consists of 11 residues. Germline loops: CDR1 SQVTM, CDR2 ANQGSEA. The CDR3 is CSTGVVGGYTF. Written as DNA, the CDR3 is TGCAGCACCGGGGTGGTTGGTGGCTACACCTTC.

V is TRBV12-3 or TRBV12-4 and J is TRBJ2-2; D may match TRBD1 or TRBD2 (7 bases each). The germline V and J ends were trimmed by 3 bases and 4 bases, with 15 bases remaining between them. The CDR3 totals 16 residues. This chain's CDR3 is CASSFGGGGGTGELFF. The DNA for the CDR3 is TGTGCCAGCAGTTTTGGGGGAGGGGGCGGCACCGGGGAGCTGTTTTTT.

The sample holds a few counts of this clonotype. This chain links TRBV19 with TRBJ2-2, with TRBD1 matching over 12 bases. The germline V gene encodes CDR1 LNHDA and CDR2 SQIVND (reference sequence). This CDR3 is 20 amino acids long. V lost 6 bases to trimming and J lost 0 bases; unmatched junction nucleotides: 14. CDR3 nucleotide sequence: TGTGCCAGTAGCCACCGGGACAGGGGGCTGTCAGCGGCGAACACCGGGGAGCTGTTTTTT. It specifies CASSHRDRGLSAANTGELFF. Full variable domain (rest looked up from reference TRBV19 and TRBJ2-2): DGGITQSPKYLFRKEGQNVTLSCEQNLNHDAMYWYRQDPGQGLRLIYYSQIVNDFQKGDIAEGYSVSREKKESFPLTVTSAQKNPTAFYLCASSHRDRGLSAANTGELFFGEGSRLTVL.

This clonotype was observed at least ten times. V is TRBV20-1 and J is TRBJ1-2; 8 nucleotides match TRBD1. The CDR3 spans 17 residues. Germline V lookup: CDR1 DFQATT, CDR2 SNEGSKA (reference sequence). Trimming removed 1 base from V and 1 base from J; junction bases left unmatched: 11. CDR3 amino acids: CSARALQGADSNYGYTF. CDR3 sequence (DNA): TGCAGTGCTAGAGCCCTGCAGGGGGCTGACAGTAACTATGGCTACACCTTC.

The rearrangement joins TRBV19 to TRBJ1-5, with a weak D call TRBD1 (6 bases). CDR1 LNHDA and CDR2 SQIVND come from the germline V gene (reference sequence). The CDR3 totals 15 residues. V was clipped by 4 bases and J by 3 bases, with 13 bases between them. CDR3 sequence: CASSTLGQPNQPQHF. The CDR3 bases are TGTGCCAGTAGTACCCTTGGACAGCCCAATCAGCCCCAGCATTTT.

The table lists this clonotype with many counts. Compared with germline, one end of the junction differs, possibly owing to a read error. This chain connects TRBV6-1 to TRBJ1-5; TRBD1 agrees at 7 bases. From germline, CDR1 is MNHNS and CDR2 SASEGT. The CDR3 consists of 14 residues. The CDR3 loop is CASSIRDSNQLQHF. CDR3 DNA sequence: TGTGCCAGCAGTATCCGGGACAGCAATCAGCTCCAGCATTTT.

To note about this clonotype: The junction differs from germline at one of its ends, possibly a read error. This rearrangement joins TRBV6-2 or TRBV6-3 to TRBJ2-7; 11 positions match TRBD2. The germline V gene has CDR1 MNHEY and CDR2 SVGEGT. CDR3 length equals 16 residues. The CDR3 DNA reads as TGTGCCAGCAGTTACTCTAGCGGGAGGGCCTCCAACGAGCAGTACTTC. Translation: CASSYSSGRASNEQYF.

The sample holds many counts of this clonotype. The rearrangement uses TRBV10-2 and TRBJ2-5; D ambiguous. CDR3 length: 16 amino acids. V was clipped by 8 bases and J by 4 bases, with 23 bases between them. The germline V gene encodes CDR1 WSHSY and CDR2 SAAADI. CDR3 DNA sequence: TGCGCCAGCCTGGATGGGGTAAAGGCTTTATCAGAGACCCAGTACTTC. Translating gives CASLDGVKALSETQYF.

This clonotype was seen many times. The chain joins TRBV11-2 to TRBJ2-5; D is possibly TRBD1 (6 bases). V was cut by 5 bases and J by 7 bases, with 14 bases left in between. Germline CDR1 SGHAT, CDR2 FQNNGV. The CDR3 covers 13 residues. CDR3 coding DNA: TGTGCCAGCAGCCCGGATGGCAGGGGGACCCAGTACTTC. It yields the protein CASSPDGRGTQYF.

The chain links TRBV4-1 to TRBJ2-7; a weak D match, TRBD1 (6 bases). Trimming shortened V by 1 base and J by 4 bases, and 11 bases separated the two germline ends. The length of the CDR3 is 14 residues. Germline assignment: CDR1 MGHRA and CDR2 YSYEKL. CDR3 sequence reads: CASSQGLTGYEQYF. The CDR3 DNA reads TGCGCCAGCAGCCAAGGACTCACAGGGTACGAGCAGTACTTC.

In its sample, this clonotype was seen many times. This sequence joins TRBV28 and TRBJ2-2; 7 bases are shared with TRBD2. Germline V lookup: CDR1 MDHEN, CDR2 SYDVKM. The CDR3 length is 15 residues. The junction had 7 bases not matched to a gene; V was cut back by 3 bases and J by 6 bases. This CDR3 is CASSLAGVLSGELFF. CDR3 in DNA: TGTGCCAGCAGTTTGGCGGGGGTATTATCCGGGGAGCTGTTTTTT.

This clonotype was counted at least ten times. The chain links TRBV20-1 to TRBJ1-1; unclear D gene. V was pared by 5 bases and J by 4 bases, with 11 bases between. Germline CDR1 reads DFQATT; CDR2 reads SNEGSKA (reference sequence). The CDR3 extends over 12 amino acids. The CDR3 loop is CSAQRLITEAFF. The CDR3 DNA sequence: TGCAGTGCTCAACGACTTATCACTGAAGCTTTCTTT.

This clonotype was found many times. The chain uses TRBV6-2 or TRBV6-3 and TRBJ1-5; 7 nucleotides align to TRBD1. The CDR3 has 13 amino acids. Per the germline V gene, CDR1 is MNHEY and CDR2 is SVGEGT. The V gene end was trimmed by 6 bases and the J gene end by 4 bases; junction bases not matched to a gene: 3. CDR3 in DNA: TGTGCCAGCAGCAGGACAGGTAATCAGCCCCAGCATTTT. Its protein is CASSRTGNQPQHF.

This clonotype was counted ten times or more. This chain joins TRBV4-2 and TRBJ2-5; tentative D call: TRBD2 (5 bases). The CDR3 has 15 residues. Trimming shortened V by 4 bases and J by 2 bases, and 14 bases separated the two germline ends. Germline V gene sequence: CDR1 LGHNA, CDR2 YNFKEQ. The CDR3 sequence is CASSPLGRQQETQYF. The CDR3 nucleotides read TGTGCCAGCAGCCCCCTAGGGAGACAACAAGAGACCCAGTACTTC.

The chain joins TRBV7-8 to TRBJ2-3; D possibly corresponds to TRBD1 (5 bases). V lost 3 bases and J 3 bases, leaving 10 bases between the germline ends. This CDR3 is built from 14 residues. Germline V lookup: CDR1 SGHVS, CDR2 FQNEAQ. The CDR3 DNA reads TGTGCCAGCAGCTTGGGGCGCATAACAGATACGCAGTATTTT. It codes for CASSLGRITDTQYF. Drawing the rest from reference TRBV7-8 and TRBJ2-3, the complete variable domain is GAGVSQSPRYKVAKRGQDVALRCDPISGHVSLFWYQQALGQGPEFLTYFQNEAQLDKSGLPSDRFFAERPEGSVSTLKIQRTQQEDSAVYLCASSLGRITDTQYFGPGTRLTVL.

This chain links TRBV27 with TRBJ2-7; D is ambiguous. Germline CDR1 MNHEY, CDR2 SMNVEV (reference sequence). Trimming pared 8 bases from V and 2 bases from J, leaving 19 bases between. CDR3 length: 15 residues. This CDR3 reads CASPKLGTDTYEQYF. CDR3 sequence (DNA): TGTGCCAGCCCTAAGCTAGGAACGGATACCTACGAGCAGTACTTC.

This clonotype was seen ten or more times. The chain links TRBV29-1 to TRBJ1-1, with D perhaps TRBD1 (5 bases). CDR3 size: 13 residues. Deletions cut 1 base from V and 7 bases from J, with 13 bases between. The germline CDR1 and CDR2 sequences are SQVTM and ANQGSEA. CDR3 bases: TGCAGCGTTGAAGCCCCGGTTGGGGGTGAAGCTTTCTTT. Translation: CSVEAPVGGEAFF.